The clone carrying this TCR beta chain was seen a single time. What it binds is unknown. The study ran its PCR with 60 Vbeta and 13 Jbeta primers. TCRdb's table, derived via immunoSEQ multiplex PCR, lists solely in-frame clones and lacks some. Of approximately 190,000 clones in the sample, around 87% were seen once. These data originate in a study of cytomegalovirus exposure and HLA in healthy donors. Study at large: Among fewer than 500 genotyped donors, roughly 81% fell in the Caucasian-associated ancestry cluster.

This CDR3 is 11 amino acids long. The germline V gene encodes CDR1 MNHEY and CDR2 SMNVEV (reference sequence). The V and J ends lost 5 bases and 8 bases respectively, with 9 bases between them. Study-wide results and limits: According to a later analysis, donors in an Asian-associated ancestry cluster reportedly had fewer N-insertions than the roughly 720-donor mean. In all likelihood, a cluster of highly shared sequence variants was a sequencing artifact.

The sequenced sample was PBMCs. The sequence was collected from a man younger than 40 in good health and CMV-seronegative. The rearrangement joins TRBV27 to TRBJ1-2, with TRBD1 as a possible D gene (6 bases). The CDR3 loop is CASSGGWGYTF. CDR3 DNA sequence: TGTGCCAGCAGTGGGGGCTGGGGCTACACCTTC.